In this sample, the clone carrying this TCR beta chain turned up a few times. TCRdb itself ran the RT-PCR reads through MiXCR, one entry per CDR3 protein. The profile shows roughly 7,000 distinct CDR3 sequences, about 13% of them singletons. This CDR3 has 13 amino acids. The germline V gene encodes CDR1 SGHTA and CDR2 FQGNSA. Trimming took 7 bases from V and 6 from J, leaving 14 bases between them. This sample stems from a study of patients and donors after allogeneic stem cell transplantation. The chain couples TRBV7-2 to TRBJ2-3; possibly TRBD2 for D (5 bases). Material: blood, either unsorted or a sorted T cell fraction (not recorded which). The clonotype was recovered from a human donor who was either an allogeneic HSCT recipient or a stem cell or donor lymphocyte infusion donor (not recorded which). It is not recorded whose cells these are; they may come from a transplant donor. In DNA, the CDR3 is TGTGCCAGCACCTTGACCACGGGGGATACGCAGTATTTT. Translation: CASTLTTGDTQYF.